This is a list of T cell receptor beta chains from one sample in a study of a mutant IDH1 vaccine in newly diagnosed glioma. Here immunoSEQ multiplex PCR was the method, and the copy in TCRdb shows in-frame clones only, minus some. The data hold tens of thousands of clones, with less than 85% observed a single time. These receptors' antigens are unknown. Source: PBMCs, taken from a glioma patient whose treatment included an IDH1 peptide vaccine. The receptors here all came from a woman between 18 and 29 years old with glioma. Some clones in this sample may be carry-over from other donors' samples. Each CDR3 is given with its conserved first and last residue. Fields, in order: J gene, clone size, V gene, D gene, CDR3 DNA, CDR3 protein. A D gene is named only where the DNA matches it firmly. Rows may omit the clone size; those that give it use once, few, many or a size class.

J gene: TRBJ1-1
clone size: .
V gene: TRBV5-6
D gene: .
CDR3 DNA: TGTGCCAGCAGCTTGGTACCCAGGGGAGGTGAAGCTTTCTTT
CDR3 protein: CASSLVPRGGEAFF

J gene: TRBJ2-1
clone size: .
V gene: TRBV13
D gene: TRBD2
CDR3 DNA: TGTGCCAGCAGCTTAGACAGCGGGAGAAACAATGAGCAGTTCTTC
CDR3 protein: CASSLDSGRNNEQFF

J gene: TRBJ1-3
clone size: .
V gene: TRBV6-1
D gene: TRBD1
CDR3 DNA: TGTGCCAGCAGTGTGACAGGGAAGAGCTCTGGAAACACCATATATTTT
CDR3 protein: CASSVTGKSSGNTIYF

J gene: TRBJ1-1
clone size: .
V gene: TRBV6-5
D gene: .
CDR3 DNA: TGTGCCAGCAGGGTGGGACGGGCAACGGGCACTGAAGCTTTCTTT
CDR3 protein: CASRVGRATGTEAFF

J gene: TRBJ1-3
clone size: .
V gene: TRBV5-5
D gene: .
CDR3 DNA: TGTGCCAGCAGCTTGGGAAGCAGGGTAACTGGAAACACCATATATTTT
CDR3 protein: CASSLGSRVTGNTIYF

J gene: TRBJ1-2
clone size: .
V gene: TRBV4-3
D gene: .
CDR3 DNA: TGCGCCAGCAGCCCCGGACACGCGAACTATGGCTACACCTTC
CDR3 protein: CASSPGHANYGYTF

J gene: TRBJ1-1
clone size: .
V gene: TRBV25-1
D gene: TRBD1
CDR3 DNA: TGTGCCAGCAGTGCCGGGACAGGGATTTGGGCTGAAGCTTTCTTT
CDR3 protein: CASSAGTGIWAEAFF

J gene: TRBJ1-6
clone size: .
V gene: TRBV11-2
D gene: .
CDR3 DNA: TGTGCCAGCAGCCTCAGGACGGGTAATTCACCCCTCCACTTT
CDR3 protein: CASSLRTGNSPLHF

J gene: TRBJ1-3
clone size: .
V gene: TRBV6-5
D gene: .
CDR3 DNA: TGTGCCAGCAGTTCCAGGGGAGCCCCTGGAAACACCATATATTTT
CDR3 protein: CASSSRGAPGNTIYF

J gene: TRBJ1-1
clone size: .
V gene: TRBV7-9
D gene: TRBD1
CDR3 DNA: TGTGCCAGCAGCTACGGGACAGCAGTGAACGGTGAAGCTTTCTTT
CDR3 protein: CASSYGTAVNGEAFF

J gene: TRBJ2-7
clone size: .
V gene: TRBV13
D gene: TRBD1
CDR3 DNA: TGTGCCAGCAGCTCCGGGACAGGGGCCTACGAGCAGTACTTC
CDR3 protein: CASSSGTGAYEQYF

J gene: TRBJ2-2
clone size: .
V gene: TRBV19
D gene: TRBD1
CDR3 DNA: TGTGCCACTCGGACAGGGAAGACCGGGGAGCTGTTTTTT
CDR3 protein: CATRTGKTGELFF

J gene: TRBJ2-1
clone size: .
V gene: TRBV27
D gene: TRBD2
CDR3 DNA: TGTGCCAGTACACCTAGCGGGGGGACCTACAATGAGCAGTTCTTC
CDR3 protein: CASTPSGGTYNEQFF

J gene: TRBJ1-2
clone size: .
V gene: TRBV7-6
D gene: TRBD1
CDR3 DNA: TGTGCCAGCAGCTCCGGGACAGGGGTCTATGGCTACACCTTC
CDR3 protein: CASSSGTGVYGYTF

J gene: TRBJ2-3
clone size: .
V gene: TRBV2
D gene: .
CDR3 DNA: TGTGCCAGCAGTGGAGACGGAGATACGCAGTATTTT
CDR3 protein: CASSGDGDTQYF

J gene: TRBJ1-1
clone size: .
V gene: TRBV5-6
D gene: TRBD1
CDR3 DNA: TGTGCCAGCAGGCCTTTAGACAGGGTGAATACTGAAGCTTTCTTT
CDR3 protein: CASRPLDRVNTEAFF

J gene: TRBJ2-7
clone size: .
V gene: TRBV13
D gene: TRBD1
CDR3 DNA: TGTGCCAGCAGCCCCAGACAGGGGAAGTACGAGCAGTACTTC
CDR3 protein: CASSPRQGKYEQYF

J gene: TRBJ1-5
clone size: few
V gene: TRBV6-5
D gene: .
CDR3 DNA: TGTGCCAGCAGTCGGGGGACAAGGGATCAGCCCCAGCATTTT
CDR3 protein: CASSRGTRDQPQHF

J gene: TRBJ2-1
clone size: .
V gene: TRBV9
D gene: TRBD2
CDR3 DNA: TGTGCCAGCAGCGTATTGGCGGGGGGCAATGAGCAGTTCTTC
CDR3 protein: CASSVLAGGNEQFF

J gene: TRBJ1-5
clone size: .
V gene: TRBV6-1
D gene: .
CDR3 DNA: TGTGCCAGCAGTGGATTATCGGGGGTAGGCAATCAGCCCCAGCATTTT
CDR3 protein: CASSGLSGVGNQPQHF

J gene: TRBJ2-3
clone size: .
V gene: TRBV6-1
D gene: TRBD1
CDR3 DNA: TGTGCCAGCAGCCAGACAGGGGAAATGACAGATACGCAGTATTTT
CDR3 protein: CASSQTGEMTDTQYF